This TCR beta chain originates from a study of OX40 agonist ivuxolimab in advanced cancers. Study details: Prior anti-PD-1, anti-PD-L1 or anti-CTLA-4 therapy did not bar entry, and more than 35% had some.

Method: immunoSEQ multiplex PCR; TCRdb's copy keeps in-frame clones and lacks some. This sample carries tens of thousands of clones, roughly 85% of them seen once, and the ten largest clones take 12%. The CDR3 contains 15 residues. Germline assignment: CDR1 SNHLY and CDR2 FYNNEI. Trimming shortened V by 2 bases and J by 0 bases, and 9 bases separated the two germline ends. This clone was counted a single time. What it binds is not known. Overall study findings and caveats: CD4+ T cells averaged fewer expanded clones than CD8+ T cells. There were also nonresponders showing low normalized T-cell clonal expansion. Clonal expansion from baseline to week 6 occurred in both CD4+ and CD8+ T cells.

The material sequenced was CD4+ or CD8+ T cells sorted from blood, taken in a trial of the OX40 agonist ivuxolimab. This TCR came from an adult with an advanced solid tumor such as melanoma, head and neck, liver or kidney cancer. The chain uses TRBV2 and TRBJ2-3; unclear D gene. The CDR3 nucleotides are TGTGCCAGCAGTGAAAGGGCAGATAGCACAGATACGCAGTATTTT. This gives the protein CASSERADSTDTQYF.